These T cell receptor beta chains were read from a single sample in a study of early T cells in non-severe SARS-CoV-2 infection. In TCRdb, the 5' RACE reads were re-called with MiXCR into one record per CDR3 protein. The sample lists 15,000 to 20,000 distinct CDR3 sequences, approximately 4.7% occurring once. Sequencing input: whole blood. Source of these receptors: an adult who was a healthcare worker with PCR-confirmed SARS-CoV-2 infection or an uninfected control (not recorded which). The CDR3 runs from the conserved cysteine through the conserved F or W. Fields, in order: clone size, CDR3 length, V gene, J gene, D gene, CDR3 DNA, CDR3 protein. D genes are given only for firm matches. Rows may omit the clone size; those that give it use once, few, many or a size class.

>many|16|TRBV4-2|TRBJ2-7|TRBD2
TGTGCCAGCAGCCAAAATAATTCTAGCGGGAGTAACGAGCAGTACTTC
CASSQNNSSGSNEQYF
>many|12|TRBV29-1|TRBJ2-1|TRBD2
TGCAGCGTCCGAAGCGGGGGCAATGAGCAGTTCTTC
CSVRSGGNEQFF
>medium-sized|12|TRBV6-5|TRBJ2-3|NA
TGTGCCAGCAGAGGTGTTCTGGGTACGCAGTATTTT
CASRGVLGTQYF
>many|17|TRBV19|TRBJ2-3|TRBD2
TGTGCCAGTAGTAACAGCTTGACTAGCGGGAGCACAGATACGCAGTATTTT
CASSNSLTSGSTDTQYF
>many|13|TRBV29-1|TRBJ2-3|TRBD2
TGCAGCGTTGAAGGGGGAGGGCCGTATACGCAGTATTTT
CSVEGGGPYTQYF
>medium-sized|15|TRBV29-1|TRBJ2-5|TRBD2
TGCAGCGTCGGAACTAGCGGGAGGGTTGGAGAGACCCAGTACTTC
CSVGTSGRVGETQYF
>many|17|TRBV5-8|TRBJ2-7|NA
TGTGCCAGCAGCCCCTACGGGGGTGCGTCGGCCCTCTACGAGCAGTACTTC
CASSPYGGASALYEQYF
>many|19|TRBV28|TRBJ2-1|NA
TGTGCCAGCAGTTCCATAGCGGCCCAACCCATAAGCTCCTACAATGAGCAGTTCTTC
CASSSIAAQPISSYNEQFF
>NA|16|TRBV14|TRBJ2-6|NA
TGTGCCAGCAGTCCCCCGGGGATCTCTGGGGCCAACGTCCTGACTTTC
CASSPPGISGANVLTF
>many|12|TRBV7-9|TRBJ2-1|NA
TGTGCCAGCAGCCTCACAGACAATGAGCAGTTCTTC
CASSLTDNEQFF
>many|13|TRBV6-5|TRBJ2-3|NA
TGTGCCAGCAGTAGGACTTCCACAGATACGCAGTATTTT
CASSRTSTDTQYF
>many|16|TRBV7-2|TRBJ2-3|TRBD2
TGTGCCAGTCTGGGACTAGCGGGAGGAGGTCCAGATACGCAGTATTTT
CASLGLAGGGPDTQYF
>NA|19|TRBV27|TRBJ2-1|NA
TGTGCCAGCATACACAGACTGTATAGCGGTCCCAAGGTCCACAATGAGCAGTTCTTC
CASIHRLYSGPKVHNEQFF
>many|16|TRBV4-1|TRBJ1-5|TRBD1
TGCGCCAGCAGCCAAGGCCGGACAGGGGGCAATCAGCCCCAGCATTTT
CASSQGRTGGNQPQHF
>NA|15|TRBV12-3/TRBV12-4|TRBJ2-1|TRBD2
TGTGCCAGCAGTTTCAGGACTAGCGAGTACAATGAGCAGTTCTTC
CASSFRTSEYNEQFF
>many|16|TRBV20-1|TRBJ2-1|NA
TGCAGTGCCCCCTCCGGCGGGGGCTACAATATCAATGAGCAGTTCTTC
CSAPSGGGYNINEQFF
>hyperexpanded|16|TRBV6-5|TRBJ2-2|TRBD2
TGTGCCAGCAGCCTAGGACTGACGGGGGGCACCGGGGAGCTGTTTTTT
CASSLGLTGGTGELFF
>many|15|TRBV20-1|TRBJ1-5|NA
TGCAGTGCTGGGGGAACAGGGTCAGGGAATCAGCCCCAGCATTTT
CSAGGTGSGNQPQHF
>medium-sized|15|TRBV7-7|TRBJ2-1|NA
TGTGCCAGCAGCTTGGGGAGAGGGGGTTGGAATGAGCAGTTCTTC
CASSLGRGGWNEQFF
>many|15|TRBV11-2|TRBJ1-2|NA
TGTGCCAGCAGCTTAGGGCTCCGGACGGTCTATGGCTACACCTTC
CASSLGLRTVYGYTF
>few|12|TRBV10-1|TRBJ2-2|NA
TGCGCCAGCAGAGCTACAGGAGGGGAGCTGTTTTTT
CASRATGGELFF
>NA|14|TRBV11-1|TRBJ2-7|NA
TGTGCCAGCAGCCCAGGGACGGCTGCCTACGAGCAGTACTTC
CASSPGTAAYEQYF
>many|14|TRBV12-3/TRBV12-4|TRBJ1-5|NA
TGTGCCAGCAGCGGACCGGGCAGCAATCAGCCCCAGCATTTT
CASSGPGSNQPQHF
>NA|13|TRBV18|TRBJ2-3|NA
TGTGCCAGCTCACAAAATCGCGCAGATACGCAGTATTTT
CASSQNRADTQYF
>many|12|TRBV15|TRBJ2-5|NA
TGTGCCACCAGCAGAGACTGGCAGACCCAGTACTTC
CATSRDWQTQYF
>NA|12|TRBV12-3/TRBV12-4|TRBJ1-2|NA
TGTGCCAGCCAAGAGCCTAACTATGGCTACACCTTC
CASQEPNYGYTF
>many|16|TRBV7-8|TRBJ2-1|TRBD2
TGTGCCAGCAGCTTAACACTAGCGCCTGCCTACAATGAGCAGTTCTTC
CASSLTLAPAYNEQFF
>few|13|TRBV30|TRBJ1-6|NA
TGTGCCTGGACTGGGACAAGGAATTCACCCCTCCACTTT
CAWTGTRNSPLHF
>NA|14|TRBV6-6|TRBJ1-6|NA
TGTGCCAGCAGTTACTCGAATGGTAATTCACCCCTCCACTTT
CASSYSNGNSPLHF
>many|14|TRBV3-1|TRBJ2-7|NA
TGTGCCAGCAGCCAAGGCGGAGGACCCTACGAGCAGTACTTC
CASSQGGGPYEQYF
>many|17|TRBV29-1|TRBJ2-1|NA
TGCAGCGTTGACCGGGAGCATGAGGGTGTGAGCTACAATGAGCAGTTCTTC
CSVDREHEGVSYNEQFF